The rows below give T cell receptor beta chains drawn from one sample of a study of shared clonotypes between healthy human individuals. This table comes from immunoSEQ multiplex PCR, and its TCRdb copy is limited to in-frame clones, with some not included. The table records 2 million to 3 million clones, 85% to 95% of them present only once. The sample consisted of naive CD4+ T cells sorted from blood. Receptors originate from a man younger than 35 in good health. The CDR3 runs from the conserved cysteine through the conserved F or W. D genes are given only for firm matches. Clone size appears in some rows only: once, few, many, or a class for an expanded clone.

TRBJ2-2 | once | TRBD1 | TRBV28 | CASSYGDRDTGELFF | TGTGCCAGCAGTTATGGGGACAGGGACACCGGGGAGCTGTTTTTT
TRBJ1-6 | few | NA | TRBV4-1 | CASSQERSPLHF | TGCGCCAGCAGCCAAGAGAGGTCACCCCTCCACTTT
TRBJ2-7 | NA | NA | TRBV10-3 | CATAPGQGSYEQYF | TGTGCTACGGCCCCGGGGCAGGGCTCCTACGAGCAGTACTTC
TRBJ1-2 | NA | NA | TRBV7-9 | CASSLGGTDGYTF | TGTGCCAGCAGCTTAGGAGGGACCGATGGCTACACCTTC
TRBJ1-6 | NA | TRBD1 | TRBV5-1 | CASSVETGGRPGISPLHF | TGCGCCAGCAGCGTCGAGACAGGGGGACGCCCCGGAATTTCACCCCTCCACTTT
TRBJ1-1 | NA | TRBD1 | TRBV6-5 | CAARSAGGSTEAFF | TGTGCCGCACGAAGCGCAGGGGGCAGCACTGAAGCTTTCTTT
TRBJ2-3 | NA | NA | TRBV6-5 | CASSTGIPSDTQYF | TGTGCCAGCAGTACAGGGATTCCGTCAGATACGCAGTATTTT
TRBJ2-3 | NA | TRBD2 | TRBV5-1 | CASSTTSGGYDTDTQYF | TGCGCCAGCAGCACCACTAGCGGGGGTTACGACACAGATACGCAGTATTTT
TRBJ2-1 | NA | NA | TRBV30 | CAWSVGPYNEQFF | TGTGCCTGGAGTGTAGGCCCCTACAATGAGCAGTTCTTC
TRBJ2-7 | NA | NA | TRBV5-4 | CASSTRKSGSYEQYF | TGTGCCAGCAGCACACGAAAATCAGGGTCCTACGAGCAGTACTTC
TRBJ2-3 | NA | NA | TRBV10-1 | CASSEGVGSTSTDTQYF | TGCGCCAGCAGTGAGGGCGTCGGGAGTACGAGCACAGATACGCAGTATTTT
TRBJ2-7 | once | NA | TRBV5-6 | CASSSISLYEQYF | TGTGCCAGCAGCTCCATTAGTCTCTACGAGCAGTACTTC
TRBJ2-7 | NA | NA | TRBV30 | CAWSEGQRYEQYF | TGTGCCTGGAGTGAGGGACAAAGGTACGAGCAGTACTTC
TRBJ2-1 | NA | TRBD2 | TRBV9 | CASSDEQGPGGPYEQFF | TGTGCCAGCAGCGATGAACAGGGCCCGGGAGGGCCCTATGAGCAGTTCTTC
TRBJ2-3 | NA | NA | TRBV2 | CASTLYTDTQYF | TGTGCCAGCACGCTCTACACAGATACGCAGTATTTT
TRBJ2-7 | NA | TRBD1 | TRBV5-1 | CASSSGQGGYEQYF | TGCGCCAGCAGCTCGGGACAGGGCGGCTACGAGCAGTACTTC